The 27 T cell receptor beta chains below were found in one sample sequenced in a study of metastatic and nonmetastatic thyroid tumors. There were no patients who had received any treatment before thyroid surgery. TCRdb re-clonotyped the PCR reads via MiXCR. In the table there are roughly 17,000 clones, under 30% of which are singletons. Specimen: tumor tissue. Source of these receptors: a male donor with papillary thyroid cancer or a benign thyroid nodule (not recorded which). Some clones in this sample may be carry-over from other donors' samples.

This clone was recorded many times. The rearrangement uses TRBV5-6 and TRBJ1-4, with D unresolved. CDR3 size: 12 residues. Deletions cut 5 bases from V and 6 bases from J, with 8 bases between. Germline-derived CDR1 and CDR2 are SGHDT and YYEEEE. This CDR3 reads CASRNGDEKLFF. In nucleotides, the CDR3 is TGTGCCAGCAGGAACGGGGATGAAAAACTGTTTTTT.

This clone was counted at least ten times. The chain is built from TRBV11-2 and TRBJ1-1; D is perhaps TRBD1 (5 bases). Germline V gene data show CDR1 as SGHAT and CDR2 as FQNNGV. The CDR3 has 17 residues. V dropped 4 bases and J dropped 4 bases, with 22 bases sitting between them. DNA for the CDR3: TGTGCCAGCAGCTCGAGACAGAGAGCCAGTCAGAGCACTGAAGCTTTCTTT. Its translation is CASSSRQRASQSTEAFF.

In its sample, this clone was seen many times. At one end the junction does not follow the germline gene, possibly because of a read error. J is TRBJ2-3 and V is TRBV6-4; 16 nucleotides agree with TRBD2. Germline CDR1 MRHNA, CDR2 SNTAGT. The CDR3 consists of 18 residues. The CDR3 loop reads CASNDGTSGGEVSDTQYF. Here the CDR3 DNA reads TGTGCCAGCAATGACGGGACTAGCGGGGGGGAGGTCTCAGATACGCAGTATTTT.

The chain joins TRBV20-1 to TRBJ2-7, with 7 bases that match TRBD1. CDR3 length: 16 residues. V gave up 5 bases and J gave up 0 bases; unmatched junction bases: 13. Germline V gene lookup returns CDR1 DFQATT and CDR2 SNEGSKA (reference sequence). The CDR3 sequence is CSAPKVQGFFSYEQYF. CDR3 coding DNA: TGCAGTGCTCCAAAAGTACAGGGGTTCTTCTCCTACGAGCAGTACTTC.

This clone is termed medium-sized (0.01 to 0.1%). The V gene is TRBV12-3 or TRBV12-4, the J gene TRBJ2-3, with TRBD1 as a possible D gene (7 bases). The germline V and J ends were trimmed by 6 bases and 6 bases, with 16 bases remaining between them. This CDR3 contains 14 residues. The DNA of the CDR3 is TGTGCCAGCAGCAATCAGGGGGGATGGGATACGCAGTATTTT. Translating it yields CASSNQGGWDTQYF.

CDR3 DNA sequence: TGTGCCAGCAGCGTCGACCGCACATCCTACGAGCAGTACTTC. Translated, it gives CASSVDRTSYEQYF. The V gene is TRBV7-9, the J gene TRBJ2-7; D unresolved. Germline lookup yields CDR1 SEHNR and CDR2 FQNEAQ (reference sequence). The CDR3 runs 14 residues. The V and J ends lost 5 bases and 1 base respectively, with 12 bases between them.

The rearrangement links TRBV19 to TRBJ2-2, with D possibly being TRBD2 (5 bases). Germline V gives CDR1 LNHDA, CDR2 SQIVND (reference sequence). With 4 bases removed from V and 1 base from J, the gap between germline ends came to 7 bases. The CDR3 sequence is 14 residues long. The CDR3 coding sequence is TGTGCCAGTAGTACCAGCGGGAACACCGGGGAGCTGTTTTTT. This gives the protein CASSTSGNTGELFF.

The V and J genes are TRBV6-1 and TRBJ2-7; D gene unclear. Germline values: CDR1 MNHNS, CDR2 SASEGT. There are 14 residues in the CDR3. The V end lost 2 bases, the J end lost 5 bases, and 13 bases lay between the germline ends. In nucleotides, the CDR3 is TGTGCCAGCAGTGAAATAGTCCGACCCGACGAGCAGTACTTC. This translates into CASSEIVRPDEQYF.

The V gene is TRBV20-1, the J gene TRBJ1-6; D is ambiguous. Per germline, CDR1 DFQATT and CDR2 SNEGSKA (reference sequence). This CDR3 comprises 14 residues. V was clipped by 4 bases and J by 2 bases, with 9 bases between them. The CDR3 DNA reads as TGCAGTGCTATCACGTCTACCTATAATTCACCCCTCCACTTT. Translating gives CSAITSTYNSPLHF.

The sample holds many counts of this clone. At one of its ends the junction is not consistent with the germline gene, which may arise from a read error. Other DNA sequences in this sample translate to the same CDR3. V is TRBV5-4 and J is TRBJ2-2, with 7 bases that match TRBD2. CDR3 length: 15 residues. Germline CDR1 is SGHNT and CDR2 is YYREEE (reference sequence). The CDR3 spells CASSLWGLAGGELFF. DNA of the CDR3: TGTGCCAGTAGCTTGTGGGGGTTAGCGGGCGGGGAGCTGTTTTTT.

The V and J genes are TRBV24-1 and TRBJ2-3, with D possibly matching TRBD1 (6 bases). This CDR3 has 13 residues. Germline lookup yields CDR1 KGHDR and CDR2 SFDVKD. V lost 8 bases, J lost 3 bases, and 11 bases lay in between. The CDR3 protein is CATNAGTTDTQYF. DNA of the CDR3: TGTGCCACCAACGCAGGGACAACAGATACGCAGTATTTT.

This clone was picked up many times. The V and J genes are TRBV20-1 and TRBJ1-2; D call uncertain. Germline V gene data show CDR1 as DFQATT and CDR2 as SNEGSKA (reference sequence). V was clipped by 1 base and J by 2 bases, with 11 bases between them. The length of the CDR3 is 14 residues. The CDR3 reads CSARGGSVNYGYTF. The CDR3 coding sequence is TGCAGTGCTAGAGGCGGGTCGGTCAACTATGGCTACACCTTC.

Sample share makes this clone medium-sized (0.01 to 0.1%). This chain links TRBV28 with TRBJ2-2, with D possibly TRBD1 on 6 matching bases. This CDR3 comprises 12 residues. Deletions cut 5 bases from V and 5 bases from J, with 6 bases between. Germline V gene lookup returns CDR1 MDHEN and CDR2 SYDVKM. CDR3 coding DNA: TGTGCCAGCAGTCAGGGGACCGGGGAGCTGTTTTTT. Translating gives CASSQGTGELFF.

In this sample, this clone is medium-sized. The chain uses TRBV11-2 and TRBJ1-6; D not certain. This CDR3 has 13 residues. Germline lookup yields CDR1 SGHAT and CDR2 FQNNGV. Trimming took off 1 base at V and 7 bases at J, with 5 bases between the two ends. CDR3: CASSLGPNSPLHF. CDR3 nucleotide sequence: TGTGCCAGCAGCTTAGGTCCGAATTCACCCCTCCACTTT.

Concerning this clone itself: No conserved phenylalanine or tryptophan is present at the end of the CDR3, so a read error is the likely explanation. The limits of the CDR3 on the DNA are not certain, so only TCRdb's listed CDR3 is given. The chain recombines TRBV6-4 with TRBJ2-5; the D segment call TRBD1 is taken from the table without a DNA check. Germline CDR1 reads MRHNA; CDR2 reads SNTAGT. The CDR3 numbers 10 amino acids, ends counted. The CDR3 is CASSDVTGSP.

This clone appeared many times. This chain links TRBV18 with TRBJ2-2; no definite D call. Trimming removed 2 bases from V and 0 bases from J, with 1 base in between. From germline, CDR1 is KGHSH and CDR2 LQKENI. The CDR3 has 13 residues. The CDR3 is CASSPANTGELFF. The CDR3 nucleotides are TGTGCCAGCTCACCAGCGAACACCGGGGAGCTGTTTTTT. Full variable domain (missing parts from reference TRBV18 and TRBJ2-2): NAGVMQNPRHLVRRRGQEARLRCSPMKGHSHVYWYRQLPEEGLKFMVYLQKENIIDESGMPKERFSAEFPKEGPSILRIQQVVRGDSAAYFCASSPANTGELFFGEGSRLTVL.

Only one count was recorded for this clone. J is TRBJ2-1 and V is TRBV5-5, with TRBD2 matching over 14 bases. Unmatched junction bases numbered 3, after V lost 7 bases and J lost 9 bases. CDR3 length equals 13 residues. Germline CDR1 reads SGHKS; CDR2 reads YYEKEE (reference sequence). CDR3 region: CASAGLAGAEQFF. The DNA of the CDR3 is TGTGCCAGCGCGGGACTAGCGGGAGCTGAGCAGTTCTTC.

V and J are TRBV18 and TRBJ1-3, with 11 positions matching TRBD1. CDR1 is KGHSH and CDR2 is LQKENI in the germline V gene. This CDR3 region has 19 residues. With 3 bases clipped from V and 2 bases from J, the junction kept 12 bases outside the gene matches. The chain's CDR3 is CASSPGVSGQGGTGNTIYF. In nucleotides, the CDR3 is TGTGCCAGCTCACCCGGCGTTTCGGGACAGGGGGGAACTGGAAACACCATATATTTT. Using reference TRBV18 and TRBJ1-3 for the parts outside the CDR3, the full variable domain is NAGVMQNPRHLVRRRGQEARLRCSPMKGHSHVYWYRQLPEEGLKFMVYLQKENIIDESGMPKERFSAEFPKEGPSILRIQQVVRGDSAAYFCASSPGVSGQGGTGNTIYFGEGSWLTVV.

The chain carries TRBV20-1 and TRBJ2-3; TRBD2 matches 12 bases. J lost 7 bases, V lost 8 bases, and 10 bases had no gene match. Per germline, CDR1 DFQATT and CDR2 SNEGSKA (reference sequence). This CDR3 is built from 14 residues. The CDR3 region has the DNA TGCAGTCCGCAAGAGACTAGCGGGAGATATACGCAGTATTTT. The encoded protein is CSPQETSGRYTQYF.

This rearrangement joins TRBV5-1 to TRBJ2-2; D is unresolved. Trimming cost V 1 base and J 3 bases, with 10 bases left between them. CDR1 is SGHRS and CDR2 is YFSETQ in the germline V gene. This CDR3 has 15 residues. The CDR3 DNA sequence: TGCGCCAGCAGCTTGACAGAAAGGTACACCGGGGAGCTGTTTTTT. Amino acid sequence: CASSLTERYTGELFF.

This clone came up many times. This chain connects TRBV12-3 or TRBV12-4 to TRBJ2-5; TRBD2 matches at 12 bases. The CDR3 covers 15 residues. Trimming at V came to 7 bases and at J to 5 bases, leaving 8 bases not matched to a gene. The CDR3 spells CASTKTSGSGETQYF. The CDR3 DNA follows: TGTGCCAGCACCAAGACTAGCGGGAGTGGCGAGACCCAGTACTTC.

This sequence joins TRBV5-8 and TRBJ2-5, with a possible D match to TRBD2 (5 bases). CDR1 SGHTS and CDR2 YDEGEE come from the germline V gene. V lost 3 bases and J lost 7, with 13 bases in between. CDR3 size: 13 residues. CDR3 coding DNA: TGTGCCAGCAGCTCGGGGAGACGCGGGACCCAGTACTTC. This encodes CASSSGRRGTQYF.

This clone has only a few counts. The junction does not match germline at one end; this may be a read error. The chain is built from TRBV19 and TRBJ2-7; D is possibly TRBD1 or TRBD2 (6 bases each). Germline lookup yields CDR1 LNHDA and CDR2 SQIVND (reference sequence). This CDR3 is built from 15 residues. In nucleotides, the CDR3 is TGTGCCAGTACCCCAGGGGCGGCGGGGTCCTACGAGGAGTACTTC. Its translation: CASTPGAAGSYEEYF. Drawing the rest from reference TRBV19 and TRBJ2-7, the complete variable domain is DGGITQSPKYLFRKEGQNVTLSCEQNLNHDAMYWYRQDPGQGLRLIYYSQIVNDFQKGDIAEGYSVSREKKESFPLTVTSAQKNPTAFYLCASTPGAAGSYEEYFGPGTRLTVT.

This clone is judged medium-sized. The chain combines TRBV6-5 with TRBJ1-2; D remains ambiguous. CDR3 length equals 16 residues. The V end lost 0 bases, the J end lost 1 base, and 12 bases lay between the germline ends. Germline lookup yields CDR1 MNHEY and CDR2 SVGAGI. The CDR3 protein is CASSYSRATINYGYTF. The DNA of the CDR3 is TGTGCCAGCAGTTACTCAAGGGCCACCATTAACTATGGCTACACCTTC.

This chain joins TRBV20-1 and TRBJ2-1; 7 bases fit TRBD1. Germline CDR1 and CDR2: DFQATT and SNEGSKA (reference sequence). With 4 bases clipped from V and 7 bases from J, the junction kept 4 bases outside the gene matches. CDR3 length equals 12 residues. CDR3: CSAISQGNEQFF. CDR3 DNA sequence: TGCAGTGCTATATCACAGGGGAATGAGCAGTTCTTC.

This rearrangement joins TRBV4-1 to TRBJ1-2, with TRBD1 identical over 7 bases. Germline loops: CDR1 MGHRA, CDR2 YSYEKL. CDR3 length: 14 amino acids. V trimming: 4 bases; J trimming: 3 bases; junction bases outside the gene matches: 5. The CDR3 DNA reads as TGCGCCAGCAGCCGACAGGGCGAGGACTATGGCTACACCTTC. Translated: CASSRQGEDYGYTF.

This clone is medium-sized. The chain has TRBV7-7 and TRBJ2-5, with D perhaps assigned TRBD1 or TRBD2 (5 bases each). This CDR3 has 15 amino acids. Germline-derived CDR1 and CDR2 are SSHAT and FNYEAQ (reference sequence). Trimming cost V 6 bases and J 5 bases, with 19 bases left between them. CDR3 loop: CASSLSGGILETQYF. The CDR3 region has the DNA TGTGCCAGCAGTCTAAGTGGGGGTATATTGGAGACCCAGTACTTC.